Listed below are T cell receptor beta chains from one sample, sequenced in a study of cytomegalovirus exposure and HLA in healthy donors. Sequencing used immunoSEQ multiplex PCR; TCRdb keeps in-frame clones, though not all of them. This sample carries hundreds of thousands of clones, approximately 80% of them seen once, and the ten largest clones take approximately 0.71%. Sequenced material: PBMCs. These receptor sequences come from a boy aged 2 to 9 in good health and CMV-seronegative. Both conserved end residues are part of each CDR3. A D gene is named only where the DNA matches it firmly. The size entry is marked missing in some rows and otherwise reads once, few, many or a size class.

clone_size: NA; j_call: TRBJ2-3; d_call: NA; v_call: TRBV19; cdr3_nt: TGTGCCAGTAGTATAGATACGGGAGCCCGGGATACGCAGTATTTT; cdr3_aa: CASSIDTGARDTQYF
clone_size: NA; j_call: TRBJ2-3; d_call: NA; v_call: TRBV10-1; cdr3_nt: TGCGCCAGCGACAATACGCAGTATTTT; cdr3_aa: CASDNTQYF
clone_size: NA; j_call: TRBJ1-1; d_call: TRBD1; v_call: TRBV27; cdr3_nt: TGTGCCAGCAGTCTAACAGGGGGCGAGACTGAAGCTTTCTTT; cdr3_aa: CASSLTGGETEAFF
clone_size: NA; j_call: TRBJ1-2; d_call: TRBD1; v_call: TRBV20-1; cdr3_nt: TGCAGTGCTAGGAAACAGGGGATAGACACCTTC; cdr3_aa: CSARKQGIDTF
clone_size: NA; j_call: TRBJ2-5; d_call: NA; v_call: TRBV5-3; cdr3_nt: TGTGCCAGAAGCAAGCCCCCCCCCGGGCAGGGGATACTACAAGAGACCCAGTACTTC; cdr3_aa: CARSKPPPGQGILQETQYF
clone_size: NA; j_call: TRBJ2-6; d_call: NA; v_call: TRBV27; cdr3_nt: TGTGCCAGCAGACCCGCCGGTGGGGCCAACGTCCTGACTTTC; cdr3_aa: CASRPAGGANVLTF
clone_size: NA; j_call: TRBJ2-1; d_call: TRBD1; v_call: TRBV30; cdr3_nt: TGTGCCTGGGCACAGGGGCGATCCTACAATGAGCAGTTCTTC; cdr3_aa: CAWAQGRSYNEQFF
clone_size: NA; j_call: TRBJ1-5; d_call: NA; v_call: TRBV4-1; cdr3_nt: TGCGCCAGCAGCCAAGGACAGGGCAATCAGCCCCAGCATTTT; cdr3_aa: CASSQGQGNQPQHF
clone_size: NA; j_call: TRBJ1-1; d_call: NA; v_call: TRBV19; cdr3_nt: TGTGCCAGTAGTAGTCTACAGGGCCCGAACACTGAAGCTTTCTTT; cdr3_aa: CASSSLQGPNTEAFF
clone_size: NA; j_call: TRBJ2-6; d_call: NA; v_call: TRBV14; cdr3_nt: TGTGCCAGCAGCCTGAAAGGAGGCAGCTATAAGTCTGGGGCCAACGTCCTGACTTTC; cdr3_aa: CASSLKGGSYKSGANVLTF
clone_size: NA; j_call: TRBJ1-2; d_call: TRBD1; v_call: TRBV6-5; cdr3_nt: TGTGCCAGCAGACGACCGGGACAGGGAAACTATGGCTACACCTTC; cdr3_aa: CASRRPGQGNYGYTF
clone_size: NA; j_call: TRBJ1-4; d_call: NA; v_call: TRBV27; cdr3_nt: TGTGCCAGCAAGACTTCGACTCTCCGCTCAACTAATGAAAAACTGTTTTTT; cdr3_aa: CASKTSTLRSTNEKLFF
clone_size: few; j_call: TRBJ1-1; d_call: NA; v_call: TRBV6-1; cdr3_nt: TGTGCCAGCAGTGAAAAATTGGACAAAGGGGCTTTCTTT; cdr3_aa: CASSEKLDKGAFF
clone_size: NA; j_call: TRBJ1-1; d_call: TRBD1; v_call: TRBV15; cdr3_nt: TGTGCCACCAGCAGGGGGACAGGGAGAGGTACTGAAGCTTTCTTT; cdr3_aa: CATSRGTGRGTEAFF
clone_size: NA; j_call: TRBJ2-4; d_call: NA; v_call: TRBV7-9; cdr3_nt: TGTGCCAGCAGCTGGGAGAGTGGGGACATTCAGTACTTC; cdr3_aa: CASSWESGDIQYF
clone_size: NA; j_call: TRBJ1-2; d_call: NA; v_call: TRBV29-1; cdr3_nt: TGCAGCGTTGGCCGCTACCCCCCGAGGCGGCCAAACTATGGCTACACCTTC; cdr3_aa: CSVGRYPPRRPNYGYTF
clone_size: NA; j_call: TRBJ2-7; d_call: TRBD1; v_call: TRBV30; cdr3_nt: TGTGCCTGGAATACAGGGGGCATGTACGAGCAGTACTTC; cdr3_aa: CAWNTGGMYEQYF
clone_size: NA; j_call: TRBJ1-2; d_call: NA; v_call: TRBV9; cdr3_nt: TGTGCCAGCAGCTCAGGGATGGCTAACTATGGCTACACCTTC; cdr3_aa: CASSSGMANYGYTF
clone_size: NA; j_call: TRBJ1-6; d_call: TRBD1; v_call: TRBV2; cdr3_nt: TGTGCCAGCAGGAGAACCACAGGGGGTGGCAATTCACCCCTCCACTTT; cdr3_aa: CASRRTTGGGNSPLHF
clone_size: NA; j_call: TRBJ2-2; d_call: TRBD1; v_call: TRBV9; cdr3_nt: TGTGCCAGCAGCGCACAGGGGTCGGGCACCGGGGAGCTGTTTTTT; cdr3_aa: CASSAQGSGTGELFF
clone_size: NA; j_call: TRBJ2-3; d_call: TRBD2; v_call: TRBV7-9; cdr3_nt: TGTGCCAGCAGCCCCGGGACTAGCGGGGGATACACAGATACGCAGTATTTT; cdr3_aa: CASSPGTSGGYTDTQYF
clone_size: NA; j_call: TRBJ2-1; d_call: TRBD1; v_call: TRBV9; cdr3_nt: TGTGCCAGCAGCCAGACAGGGGGCTCCTACAATGAGCAGTTCTTC; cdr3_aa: CASSQTGGSYNEQFF
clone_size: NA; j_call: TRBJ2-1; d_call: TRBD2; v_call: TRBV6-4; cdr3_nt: TGTGCCAGCCGACCTAGCGGGGGAGACAATGAGCAGTTCTTC; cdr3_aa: CASRPSGGDNEQFF
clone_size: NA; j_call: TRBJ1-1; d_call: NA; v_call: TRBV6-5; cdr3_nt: TGTGCCAGCAGTTACGGGGCAGGCAACACTGAAGCTTTCTTT; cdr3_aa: CASSYGAGNTEAFF
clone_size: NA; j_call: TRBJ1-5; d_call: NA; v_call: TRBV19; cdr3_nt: TGTGCCAGTAGTATGTGGAGCAGCAATCAGCCCCAGCATTTT; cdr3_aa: CASSMWSSNQPQHF
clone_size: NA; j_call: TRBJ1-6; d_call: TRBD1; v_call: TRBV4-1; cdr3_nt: TGCGCCAGCAGCCCGCCGGGACAGGGAGGCTCACCCCTCCACTTT; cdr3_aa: CASSPPGQGGSPLHF
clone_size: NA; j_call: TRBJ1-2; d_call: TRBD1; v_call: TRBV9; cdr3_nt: TGTGCCAGCAGCGTAGAGGGGGCGTTAAGCTATGGCTACACCTTC; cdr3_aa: CASSVEGALSYGYTF
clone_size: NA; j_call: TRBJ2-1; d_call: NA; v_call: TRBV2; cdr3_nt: TGTGCCAGCATAGAAGGGGGAGGGCCTAGAAATGAGCAGTTCTTC; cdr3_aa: CASIEGGGPRNEQFF
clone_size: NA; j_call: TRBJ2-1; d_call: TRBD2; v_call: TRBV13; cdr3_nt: TGTGCCAGCAGCCCCCCCGGGACTAGCGGGAGAAAGTATGAGCAGTTCTTC; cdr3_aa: CASSPPGTSGRKYEQFF
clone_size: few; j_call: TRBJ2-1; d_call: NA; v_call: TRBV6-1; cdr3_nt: TGTGCCAGCAGTGCCCCCGACAATGAGCAGTTCTTC; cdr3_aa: CASSAPDNEQFF
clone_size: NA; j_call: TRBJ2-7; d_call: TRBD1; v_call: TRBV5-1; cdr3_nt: TGCGCCAGCAGCTTGGGACAGGGTCCCTACGAGCAGTACTTC; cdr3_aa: CASSLGQGPYEQYF
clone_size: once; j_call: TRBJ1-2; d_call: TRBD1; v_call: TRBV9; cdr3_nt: TGTGCCAGCAGCCCAGGACAGGGACACTATGGCTACACCTTC; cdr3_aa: CASSPGQGHYGYTF
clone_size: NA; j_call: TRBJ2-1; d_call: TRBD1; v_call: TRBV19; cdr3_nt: TGTGCCAGTAGTATAATCCCGGACAGGACCAATGAGCAGTTCTTC; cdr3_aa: CASSIIPDRTNEQFF
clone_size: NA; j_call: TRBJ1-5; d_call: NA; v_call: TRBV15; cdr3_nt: TGTGCCACCAGCAGAGGTGGGGGGCAGCCCCAGCATTTT; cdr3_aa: CATSRGGGQPQHF
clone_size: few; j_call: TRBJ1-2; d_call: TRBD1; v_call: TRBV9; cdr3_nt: TGTGCCAGCAGCTCCGGACAGGGGGTTAGTGGCTACACCTTC; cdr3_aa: CASSSGQGVSGYTF
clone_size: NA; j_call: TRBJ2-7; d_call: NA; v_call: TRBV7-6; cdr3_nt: TGTGCCAGCAGCTTAGGTAATAGCGAGATCTACGAGCAGTACTTC; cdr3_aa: CASSLGNSEIYEQYF
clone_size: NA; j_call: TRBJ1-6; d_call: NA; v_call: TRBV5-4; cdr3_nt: TGTGCCAGCAGCGGGGTACAGGACTCCTATAATTCACCCCTCCACTTT; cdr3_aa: CASSGVQDSYNSPLHF